These 20 T cell receptor beta chains share one sample of origin, sequenced in a study of blood T cell repertoires in COVID-19. TCRdb's table, derived via immunoSEQ multiplex PCR, lists solely in-frame clones and lacks some. The sample shows some 290,000 clones, almost 90% of them seen only once. Input material: peripheral blood. The source of these receptors is a woman between 25 and 40 years old with COVID-19, enrolled during active disease.

This clone has a handful of counts. The chain couples TRBV10-3 to TRBJ2-1; 10 bases agree with TRBD2. V was pared by 8 bases and J by 5 bases, with 3 bases of the junction left unmatched. The CDR3 spans 13 residues. Germline V gives CDR1 ENHRY, CDR2 SYGVKD. CDR3 sequence reads: CAIRTSGDNEQFF. For the CDR3, the DNA is TGTGCCATCCGGACTAGCGGAGACAATGAGCAGTTCTTC.

The rearrangement joins TRBV6-6 to TRBJ2-5; D is possibly TRBD1 (5 bases). Trimming took off 6 bases at V and 5 bases at J, with 19 bases between the two ends. CDR3 length: 15 amino acids. The germline V gene encodes CDR1 MNHNY and CDR2 SVGAGI (reference sequence). The CDR3 loop is CASRPFAGPRETQYF. The CDR3 region has the DNA TGTGCCAGCAGACCTTTTGCAGGGCCCCGCGAGACCCAGTACTTC.

The rearrangement joins TRBV28 to TRBJ1-5, with unresolved D. V was cut by 4 bases and J by 7 bases, with 14 bases left in between. CDR3 size: 14 residues. The germline CDR1 and CDR2 sequences are MDHEN and SYDVKM. The CDR3 loop reads CASSSPNTGQPQHF. Here the CDR3 DNA reads TGTGCCAGCAGTTCCCCCAACACCGGGCAGCCCCAGCATTTT.

The CDR3 nucleotides are TGTGCCAGCAGCACACAGGCTAGTAATGAAAAACTGTTTTTT. Translation: CASSTQASNEKLFF. The chain couples TRBV7-9 to TRBJ1-4; a possible D gene is TRBD1 (5 bases). The CDR3 is 14 residues long. Germline V gene lookup returns CDR1 SEHNR and CDR2 FQNEAQ (reference sequence). V gave up 5 bases and J gave up 4 bases, with 11 bases separating them. The entire variable domain, with the rest obtained from reference TRBV7-9 and TRBJ1-4, is as follows: DTGVSQNPRHKITKRGQNVTFRCDPISEHNRLYWYRQTLGQGPEFLTYFQNEAQLEKSRLLSDRFSAERPKGSFSTLEIQRTEQGDSAMYLCASSTQASNEKLFFGSGTQLSVL.

This clone came up once. This chain connects TRBV29-1 to TRBJ1-1, with a possible D match to TRBD1 (6 bases). CDR1 and CDR2 (germline): SQVTM, ANQGSEA. Trimming stripped 7 bases from V and 1 base from J, with 16 bases between. The CDR3 is made up of 14 amino acids. The CDR3 sequence is CSAAAGVANTEAFF. The CDR3 nucleotides are TGCAGCGCCGCCGCAGGGGTCGCGAACACTGAAGCTTTCTTT.

CDR3 residues: CASSNPGLVQPQHF. The CDR3 DNA is TGTGCCAGTAGTAACCCGGGATTGGTTCAGCCCCAGCATTTT. V gene TRBV19 combines with J gene TRBJ1-5; unclear D gene. With 4 bases removed from V and 6 bases from J, the gap between germline ends came to 13 bases. The CDR3 contains 14 residues. Germline CDR1 is LNHDA and CDR2 is SQIVND (reference sequence).

The J gene is TRBJ1-5, the V gene TRBV30; a weak D match, TRBD1 (6 bases). The CDR3 consists of 14 residues. In germline, CDR1 is GTSNPN, CDR2 SVGIG (reference sequence). V lost 2 bases and J 11 bases, leaving 19 bases between the germline ends. Here the CDR3 DNA reads TGTGCCTGGAGTTTCTCATTGGGGGAGGGGGCCCAGCATTTT. It specifies CAWSFSLGEGAQHF.

There are a few counts of this clone. The V and J genes are TRBV5-1 and TRBJ1-1, with 7 bases lining up with TRBD1. CDR1 is SGHRS, CDR2 YFSETQ, per germline. V shed 3 bases, J shed 1 base, and the junction held 6 bases outside the gene matches. This CDR3 is 15 amino acids long. The CDR3 nucleotides read TGCGCCAGCAGCTCCCTCGGGACAGAGAACACTGAAGCTTTCTTT. It translates to CASSSLGTENTEAFF.

The chain is built from TRBV7-9 and TRBJ2-1; a weak D match, TRBD1 (5 bases). Per germline, CDR1 SEHNR and CDR2 FQNEAQ (reference sequence). The ends were cut back, 3 bases at V and 6 bases at J, with 9 bases in the middle. This CDR3 contains 13 residues. The CDR3 sequence: CASSLSGANEQFF. In nucleotides, the CDR3 is TGTGCCAGCAGCTTGTCTGGGGCCAATGAGCAGTTCTTC.

This chain links TRBV6-6 with TRBJ2-5; D unresolved. CDR3 size: 13 residues. Per germline, CDR1 MNHNY and CDR2 SVGAGI (reference sequence). Between the trimmed V and J ends, which lost 0 bases and 4 bases, there was a span of 6 bases. This CDR3 is CASSYSDSETQYF. CDR3 nucleotide sequence: TGTGCCAGCAGTTACTCCGACTCAGAGACCCAGTACTTC.

The rearrangement links TRBV20-1 to TRBJ2-3; D unclear. The CDR3 spans 11 residues. The germline gives CDR1 DFQATT, CDR2 SNEGSKA (reference sequence). The germline V and J ends were trimmed by 6 bases and 2 bases, with 6 bases remaining between them. DNA of the CDR3: TGCAGTGCCGTAGCCACAGATACGCAGTATTTT. As protein: CSAVATDTQYF.

The V gene is TRBV2, the J gene TRBJ1-1; possibly TRBD1 for D (6 bases). The CDR3 has 15 residues. Germline loops: CDR1 SNHLY, CDR2 FYNNEI. Deletions cut 2 bases from V and 3 bases from J, with 13 bases between. CDR3: CASSEITGRYTEAFF. In DNA form, the CDR3 reads TGTGCCAGCAGTGAAATAACAGGGCGGTACACTGAAGCTTTCTTT.

The J gene is TRBJ1-1, the V gene TRBV14; maybe TRBD1 (5 bases). V lost 1 base and J lost 6, with 21 bases in between. The V gene's germline CDR1 is SGHDN and CDR2 FVKESK. This CDR3 comprises 17 residues. CDR3 DNA: TGTGCCAGCAGCCAAGCGGTCGAGTCCCCAGGGTACGCTGAAGCTTTCTTT. Amino acid sequence: CASSQAVESPGYAEAFF.

This chain connects TRBV5-4 to TRBJ2-4; 7 bases map to TRBD1. The CDR3 sequence is 16 residues long. J was trimmed by 1 base and V by 2 bases; bases with no gene match: 6. CDR1 is SGHNT, CDR2 YYREEE, per germline (reference sequence). The CDR3 here is CASSLTRDSAKNIQYF. The CDR3 DNA follows: TGTGCCAGCAGCTTAACTCGGGACAGTGCCAAAAACATTCAGTACTTC.

This chain links TRBV18 with TRBJ1-1, with D maybe TRBD1 (6 bases). The V gene's germline CDR1 is KGHSH and CDR2 LQKENI. This CDR3 is built from 13 residues. Trimming shortened V by 3 bases and J by 5 bases, and 10 bases separated the two germline ends. CDR3 nucleotides: TGTGCCAGCTCACCGGGACAAGAAACTGAAGCTTTCTTT. The encoded protein is CASSPGQETEAFF.

The genes are TRBV5-1 and TRBJ2-7; maybe TRBD2 (6 bases). The germline V gene encodes CDR1 SGHRS and CDR2 YFSETQ. The ends were cut back, 3 bases at V and 9 bases at J, with 13 bases in the middle. The CDR3 spans 12 residues. Here the CDR3 DNA reads TGCGCCAGCAGCTCCGGGACTTTGTGGCAGTACTTC. It specifies CASSSGTLWQYF.

The table lists this clone with a count of one. CDR3 region: CATSTSGRGPGNEQFF. The CDR3, as DNA: TGTGCCACTTCGACTAGCGGGAGGGGGCCGGGCAATGAGCAGTTCTTC. The rearrangement joins TRBV7-8 to TRBJ2-1; the match to TRBD2 covers 14 bases. The germline V gene encodes CDR1 SGHVS and CDR2 FQNEAQ. This CDR3 is built from 16 residues. V shed 10 bases and J 6 bases; nucleotides not matched to a gene: 11.

The CDR3 DNA sequence: TGTGCCTGGAGTGTAAGGGGCAGGGGTGACCAGCCCCAGCATTTT. Translating gives CAWSVRGRGDQPQHF. The rearrangement links TRBV30 to TRBJ1-5, with D possibly matching TRBD1 (6 bases). This CDR3 region has 15 residues. V was clipped by 0 bases and J by 7 bases, with 16 bases between them. Germline CDR1 and CDR2: GTSNPN and SVGIG (reference sequence).

The DNA for the CDR3 is TGCAGCGTTCTCAAGGGACTAGCGGGAGGGCACGAGCAGTACTTC. As protein: CSVLKGLAGGHEQYF. The V gene is TRBV29-1, the J gene TRBJ2-7; 16 nucleotides agree with TRBD2. Germline V CDR1 and CDR2: SQVTM, ANQGSEA. Germline trimming cut 5 bases from V and 5 bases from J; bases unmatched to any gene: 6. This CDR3 spans 15 amino acids.

This clone was picked up one time. This chain uses TRBV18 with TRBJ1-3; D gene uncertain. Trimming took 5 bases from V and 4 from J, leaving 9 bases between them. CDR1 KGHSH and CDR2 LQKENI come from the germline V gene. The CDR3 contains 13 residues. This chain's CDR3 is CASSAGFGNTIYF. CDR3 coding DNA: TGTGCCAGCTCAGCGGGGTTCGGAAACACCATATATTTT.